These 3 T cell receptor beta chains were all obtained from the same sample, sequenced in a study of T cell responses to AZD1222 COVID-19 vaccine. This table comes from immunoSEQ multiplex PCR, and its TCRdb copy is limited to in-frame clones, with some not included. This sample has tens of thousands of clones, with 92% found just once. The source was peripheral blood, collected on day 0 of AZD1222 vaccination. All receptors derive from an adult in good health.

The chain joins TRBV19 to TRBJ2-6; TRBD1 agrees at 8 bases. After removal of 10 bases from V and 2 bases from J, the junction contained 7 bases not matched to a gene. Germline CDR1 LNHDA, CDR2 SQIVND (reference sequence). The CDR3 is 15 amino acids. CDR3: CATLDRAAGANVLTF. The CDR3 nucleotides read TGTGCCACCCTGGACAGGGCGGCTGGGGCCAACGTCCTGACTTTC.

V and J are TRBV21-1 and TRBJ1-2. TRBV21-1 is noted as a pseudogene. CDR3 length: 15 amino acids. CDR3 sequence (DNA): TGTGCCAGCAGCAAAGAGGGCGGATGTAACTATGGCTACACCTTC. As protein: CASSKEGGCNYGYTF.

The chain has TRBV28 and TRBJ2-1; 7 positions agree with TRBD2. The CDR3 length is 15 residues. Trimming removed 5 bases from V and 4 bases from J; junction bases left unmatched: 8. Germline V gene sequence: CDR1 MDHEN, CDR2 SYDVKM. CDR3 protein: CASSHSGTYYNEQFF. As DNA, the CDR3 is TGTGCCAGCAGTCACAGCGGGACCTATTACAATGAGCAGTTCTTC.